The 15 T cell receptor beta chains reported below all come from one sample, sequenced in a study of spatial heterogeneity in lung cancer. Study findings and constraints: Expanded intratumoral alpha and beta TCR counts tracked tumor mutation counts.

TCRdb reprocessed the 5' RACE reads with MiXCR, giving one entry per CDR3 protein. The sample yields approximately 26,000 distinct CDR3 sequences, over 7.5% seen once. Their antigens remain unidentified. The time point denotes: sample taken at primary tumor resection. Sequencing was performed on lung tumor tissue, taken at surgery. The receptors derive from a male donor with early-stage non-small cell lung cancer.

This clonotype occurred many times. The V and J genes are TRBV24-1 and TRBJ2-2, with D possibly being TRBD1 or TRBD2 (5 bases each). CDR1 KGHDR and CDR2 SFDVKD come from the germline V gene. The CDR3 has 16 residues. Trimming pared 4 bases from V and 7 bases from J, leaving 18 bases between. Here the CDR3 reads CATSDWDPSEDGELFF. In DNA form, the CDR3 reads TGTGCCACCAGTGACTGGGACCCTTCGGAGGACGGGGAGCTGTTTTTT.

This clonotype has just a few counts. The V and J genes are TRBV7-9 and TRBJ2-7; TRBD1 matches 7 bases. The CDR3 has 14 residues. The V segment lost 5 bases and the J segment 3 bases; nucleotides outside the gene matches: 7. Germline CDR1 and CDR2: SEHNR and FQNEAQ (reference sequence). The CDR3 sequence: CASSRPAGGYEQYF. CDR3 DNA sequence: TGTGCCAGCAGCCGCCCAGCAGGGGGCTACGAGCAGTACTTC.

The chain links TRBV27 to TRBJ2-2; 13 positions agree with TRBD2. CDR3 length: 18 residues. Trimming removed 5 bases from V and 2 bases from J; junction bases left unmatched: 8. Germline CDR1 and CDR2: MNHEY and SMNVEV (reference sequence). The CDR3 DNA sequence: TGTGCCAGCAGTAGCAGACTAGCGGGGGGCCACAACACCGGGGAGCTGTTTTTT. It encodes CASSSRLAGGHNTGELFF.

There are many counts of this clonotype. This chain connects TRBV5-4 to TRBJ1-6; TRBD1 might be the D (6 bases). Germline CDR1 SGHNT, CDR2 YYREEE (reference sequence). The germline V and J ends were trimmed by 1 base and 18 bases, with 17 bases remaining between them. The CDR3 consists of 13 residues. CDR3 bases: TGTGCCAGCAGCTTGTGGTCGGGGACACAGACCCACTTT. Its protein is CASSLWSGTQTHF.

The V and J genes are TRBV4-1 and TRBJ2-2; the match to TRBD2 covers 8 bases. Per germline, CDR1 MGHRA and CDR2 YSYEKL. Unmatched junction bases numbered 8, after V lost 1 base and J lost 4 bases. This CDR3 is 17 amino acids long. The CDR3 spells CASSQGPGGPSTGELFF. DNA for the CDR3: TGCGCCAGCAGCCAAGGACCGGGGGGGCCAAGCACCGGGGAGCTGTTTTTT.

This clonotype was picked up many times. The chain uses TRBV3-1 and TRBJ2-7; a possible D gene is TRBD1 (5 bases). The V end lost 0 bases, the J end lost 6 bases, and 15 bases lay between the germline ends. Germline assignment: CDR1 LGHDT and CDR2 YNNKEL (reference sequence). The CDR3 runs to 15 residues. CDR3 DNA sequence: TGTGCCAGCAGCCAAGATTCCAGGGTATCTAGCGAGCAGTACTTC. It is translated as CASSQDSRVSSEQYF.

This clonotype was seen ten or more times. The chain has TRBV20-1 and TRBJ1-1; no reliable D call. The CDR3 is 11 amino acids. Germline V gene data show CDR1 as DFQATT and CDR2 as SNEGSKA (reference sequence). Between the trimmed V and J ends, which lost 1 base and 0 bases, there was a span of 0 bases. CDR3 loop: CSARVNTEAFF. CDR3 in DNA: TGCAGTGCTAGAGTGAACACTGAAGCTTTCTTT.

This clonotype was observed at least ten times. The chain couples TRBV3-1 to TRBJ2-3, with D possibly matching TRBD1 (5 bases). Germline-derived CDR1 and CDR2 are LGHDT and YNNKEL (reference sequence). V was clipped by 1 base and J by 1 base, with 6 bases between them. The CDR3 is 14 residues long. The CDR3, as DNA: TGTGCCAGCAGCCAAGCCAGGGGCACAGATACGCAGTATTTT. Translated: CASSQARGTDTQYF.

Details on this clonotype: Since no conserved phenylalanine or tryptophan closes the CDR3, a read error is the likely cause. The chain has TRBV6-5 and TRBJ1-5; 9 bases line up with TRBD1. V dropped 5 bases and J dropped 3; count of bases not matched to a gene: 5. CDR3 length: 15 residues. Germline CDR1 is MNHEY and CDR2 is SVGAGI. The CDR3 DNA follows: TGTGCCAGCAGTCCACGGGACAGGGTCAATCAGCCCCAGCATTTA. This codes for CASSPRDRVNQPQHL.

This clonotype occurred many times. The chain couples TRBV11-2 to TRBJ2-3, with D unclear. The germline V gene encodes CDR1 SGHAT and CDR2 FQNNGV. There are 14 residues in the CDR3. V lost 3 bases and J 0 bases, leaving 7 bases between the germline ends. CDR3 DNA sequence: TGTGCCAGCAGCTTTAAAGTTAGCACAGATACGCAGTATTTT. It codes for CASSFKVSTDTQYF.

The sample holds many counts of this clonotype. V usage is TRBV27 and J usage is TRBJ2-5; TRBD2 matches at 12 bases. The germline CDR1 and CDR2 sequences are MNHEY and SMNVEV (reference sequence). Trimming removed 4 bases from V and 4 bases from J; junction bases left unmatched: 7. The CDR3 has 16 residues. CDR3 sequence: CASSSLAGGPAETQYF. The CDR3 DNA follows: TGTGCCAGCAGTTCGCTAGCGGGAGGGCCGGCAGAGACCCAGTACTTC.

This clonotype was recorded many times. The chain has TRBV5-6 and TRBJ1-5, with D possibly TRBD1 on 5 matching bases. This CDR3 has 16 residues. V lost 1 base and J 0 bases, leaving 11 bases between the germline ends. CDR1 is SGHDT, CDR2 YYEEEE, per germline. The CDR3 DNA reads TGTGCCAGCAGCTTGTTTGGGGCCCGTAGCAATCAGCCCCAGCATTTT. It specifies CASSLFGARSNQPQHF.

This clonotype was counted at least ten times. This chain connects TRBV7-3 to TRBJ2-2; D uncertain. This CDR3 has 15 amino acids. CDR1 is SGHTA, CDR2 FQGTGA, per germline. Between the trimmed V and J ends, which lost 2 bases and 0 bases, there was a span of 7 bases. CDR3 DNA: TGTGCCAGCAGCTTAGTAGCTGCGAACACCGGGGAGCTGTTTTTT. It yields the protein CASSLVAANTGELFF. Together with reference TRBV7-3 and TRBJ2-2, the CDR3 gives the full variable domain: GAGVSQTPSNKVTEKGKYVELRCDPISGHTALYWYRQSLGQGPEFLIYFQGTGAADDSGLPNDRFFAVRPEGSVSTLKIQRTERGDSAVYLCASSLVAANTGELFFGEGSRLTVL.

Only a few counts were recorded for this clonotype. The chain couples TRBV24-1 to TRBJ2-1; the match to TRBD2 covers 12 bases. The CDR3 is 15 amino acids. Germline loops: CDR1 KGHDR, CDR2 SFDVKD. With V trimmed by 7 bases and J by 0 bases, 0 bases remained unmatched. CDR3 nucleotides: TGTGCCACCAGGACTAGCGGGGGCTCCTACAATGAGCAGTTCTTC. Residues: CATRTSGGSYNEQFF.

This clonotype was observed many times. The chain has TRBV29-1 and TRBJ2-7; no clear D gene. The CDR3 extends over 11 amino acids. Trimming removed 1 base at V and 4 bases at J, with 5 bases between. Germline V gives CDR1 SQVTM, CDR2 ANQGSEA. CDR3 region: CSVEAEYEQYF. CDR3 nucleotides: TGCAGCGTTGAAGCCGAGTACGAGCAGTACTTC.